This is a list of T cell receptor beta chains from one sample in a study of blood T cell repertoires in COVID-19. Assay used: immunoSEQ multiplex PCR; TCRdb lists only in-frame clones, some missing. Here the sample spans some 150,000 clones, 80% being singletons. Sequencing input: peripheral blood. These receptors came from a woman aged 45-59 years with acute or convalescent COVID-19. Each CDR3 is given without its conserved first and last residue. The order of the fields is J gene, V gene, CDR3 protein.

TRBJ2-1,TRBV11-3,ASSQGSGGASSYNEQF
TRBJ2-5,TRBV4-2,ASSQGPDSGGGETQY
TRBJ2-1,TRBV30,AWSQNGVEQF
TRBJ1-6,TRBV7-8,ASSLLGGKDSPLH
TRBJ1-2,TRBV15,ATSRAGGGGYT
TRBJ2-2,TRBV28,ASSGTDAGGELF
TRBJ1-2,TRBV29-1,SVQGEAYGYT
TRBJ1-2,TRBV27,ASSSTGYGYT
TRBJ1-2,TRBV3-1/TRBV3-2,ASSQAQGDGYT
TRBJ1-1,TRBV28,ASSFISGVATEAF
TRBJ1-1,TRBV19,ASTPDREYTEAF
TRBJ2-1,TRBV27,ASSFADREF
TRBJ2-3,TRBV9,ASSVVRDWATDTQY
TRBJ2-1,TRBV27,ASSFGHEQF
TRBJ1-3,TRBV9,ASSVASLSGNTIY
TRBJ2-1,TRBV4-3,ASSQVLSAGGSYNEQF
TRBJ1-4,TRBV30,AWSPYEGIQEKLF
TRBJ1-4,TRBV5-4,ASSLGVGGEEKLF
TRBJ1-3,TRBV5-4,AGQTDSGNTIY
TRBJ1-5,TRBV10-2,ASSINQGKDQPQH
TRBJ1-2,TRBV10-3,AISESGTRYT
TRBJ1-6,TRBV4-3,ASSQDVGQGGSPLH
TRBJ1-4,TRBV5-4,ASSLRLQGATTNEKLF
TRBJ2-2,TRBV7-9,ASSLPGIPTGELF
TRBJ2-7,TRBV3-1/TRBV3-2,ASSRQGLEQY
TRBJ1-3,TRBV5-6,ASSFVQGAGNTIY
TRBJ2-7,TRBV6-5,ASSRDKLYEQY
TRBJ2-3,TRBV19,ASRLAGDTQY
TRBJ2-5,TRBV7-8,ASSRGTAEETQY
TRBJ2-7,TRBV4-3,ASSQDPGQGVHEQY
TRBJ1-2,TRBV5-1,ASSLIPGGYGYT
TRBJ2-2,TRBV13,ASSLGDREGGELF
TRBJ2-1,TRBV27,ASSLWGQSSYNEQF
TRBJ1-1,TRBV7-9,ASSLGHLNTEAF